One and the same sample provided the 2 T cell receptor beta chains below, sequenced in a study of T cells in tumors after PD-1 blockade. Produced via immunoSEQ multiplex PCR; TCRdb's table is partial and in-frame only. This sample has roughly 33,000 clones; about 77% occur once, and the top ten carry more than 30%. The material sequenced was PBMCs, taken before anti-PD-1 treatment. The source of these receptors is a human donor with basal cell carcinoma.

J is TRBJ2-7 and V is TRBV19; either TRBD1 or TRBD2 may fit D (6 bases each). This CDR3 has 17 residues. Germline loops: CDR1 LNHDA, CDR2 SQIVND (reference sequence). Trimming took off 5 bases at V and 1 base at J, with 21 bases between the two ends. CDR3 coding DNA: TGTGCCAGTAGTCACGGGGGTGGGACAAATCCTTCCTACGAGCAGTACTTC. Its translation is CASSHGGGTNPSYEQYF.

The chain employs TRBV11-3 and TRBJ1-4, with D uncertain. CDR3 length: 15 amino acids. Germline V gene data show CDR1 as SGHNT and CDR2 as YENEEA. V lost 3 bases and J lost 5, with 13 bases in between. The CDR3 protein is CASSFGLQTNEKLFF. The CDR3 nucleotides are TGTGCCAGCAGCTTTGGGCTTCAGACGAATGAAAAACTGTTTTTT.